What follows are 21 T cell receptor beta chains derived from one specimen sequenced in a study of Graves' ophthalmopathy and Graves' hyperthyroidism. RNA transcripts yielded amplified TCR beta CDR3 regions. Second-round multiplex PCR came after a first-round RT-PCR that employed HTBI primers. Using its own MiXCR run on the multiplex PCR reads, TCRdb lists one record per CDR3 protein. Of about 410,000 distinct CDR3 sequences in the sample, about 18% were seen once. Input material: peripheral blood. Receptor source: a young woman with Graves' ophthalmopathy.

This clonotype was seen repeatedly, ten times or more. The chain joins TRBV7-2 to TRBJ1-2, with TRBD1 as a possible D gene (6 bases). This CDR3 spans 15 amino acids. V shed 4 bases and J shed 4 bases, with 16 bases lying between them. Looked up from germline, CDR1 is SGHTA and CDR2 is FQGNSA. CDR3 in amino acids: CASSSEGGMGYGYTF. The CDR3 region has the DNA TGTGCCAGCAGCTCGGAGGGGGGCATGGGCTATGGCTACACCTTC.

This clonotype appeared many times. The rearrangement joins TRBV12-3 or TRBV12-4 to TRBJ2-7; no reliable D call. This CDR3 is built from 15 residues. Trimming stripped 1 base from V and 0 bases from J, with 10 bases between. Here the CDR3 DNA reads TGTGCCAGCAGTTTAGACCGCCAGAGCTCCTACGAGCAGTACTTC. This encodes CASSLDRQSSYEQYF.

Ten or more counts support this clonotype. The chain carries TRBV7-2 and TRBJ2-7; D is undetermined. The CDR3 loop spans 15 amino acids. Per the germline V gene, CDR1 is SGHTA and CDR2 is FQGNSA. V lost 4 bases and J lost 0, with 13 bases in between. The CDR3: CASSSRTAHSYEQYF. The CDR3 bases are TGTGCCAGCAGCTCTCGGACGGCCCACTCCTACGAGCAGTACTTC.

This clonotype was counted ten times or more. The rearrangement joins TRBV2 to TRBJ1-6; no clear D. Trimming removed 6 bases at V and 0 bases at J, with 12 bases between. Germline values: CDR1 SNHLY, CDR2 FYNNEI. The CDR3 totals 16 residues. In DNA, the CDR3 is TGTGCCAGCAGCCTCCTCTCGAGCTCCTATAATTCACCCCTCCACTTT. Residues: CASSLLSSSYNSPLHF.

The chain recombines TRBV6-2 or TRBV6-3 with TRBJ1-5; a weak D match, TRBD1 (6 bases). V gave up 7 bases and J gave up 5 bases, with 30 bases separating them. The CDR3 sequence is 19 residues long. In germline, CDR1 is MNHEY, CDR2 SVGEGT. CDR3 sequence reads: CASTYLVRPGEGGDQPQHF. DNA for the CDR3: TGTGCCAGCACCTATCTCGTTCGGCCAGGGGAGGGTGGGGATCAGCCCCAGCATTTT.

Many counts were recorded for this clonotype. The CDR3 DNA reads as TGTGCCAGCAGTATGAAGACAGGGAACCCGTTCGTGCGGGACTCATTCCCAGAGACCCAGTACTTC. Translated, it gives CASSMKTGNPFVRDSFPETQYF. The V call is TRBV28, the J call TRBJ2-5; tentatively, D is TRBD1 (7 bases). With 5 bases removed from V and 4 bases from J, the gap between germline ends came to 38 bases. The CDR3 is 22 residues long. Germline V gene sequence: CDR1 MDHEN, CDR2 SYDVKM.

This clonotype was counted many times. The J gene is TRBJ2-3, the V gene TRBV6-4; 14 nucleotides line up with TRBD2. Trimming took 3 bases from V and 5 from J; bases not matched to a gene: 7. The CDR3 is 17 amino acids. The V gene's germline CDR1 is MRHNA and CDR2 SNTAGT. The chain's CDR3 is CASSDRLAGGPGDTQYF. DNA for the CDR3: TGTGCCAGCAGTGATCGACTAGCGGGAGGGCCGGGAGATACGCAGTATTTT.

This clonotype has a handful of counts. The rearrangement joins TRBV3-1 to TRBJ1-3, with TRBD1 matching over 7 bases. The germline gives CDR1 LGHDT, CDR2 YNNKEL (reference sequence). CDR3 length: 16 amino acids. Trimming took 1 base from V and 2 from J; bases not matched to a gene: 5. CDR3 amino acids: CASSQGTGFTGNTIYF. The DNA of the CDR3 is TGTGCCAGCAGCCAAGGGACAGGTTTCACTGGAAACACCATATATTTT.

This clonotype was seen ten or more times. V is TRBV7-9 and J is TRBJ1-1, with no clear D. Germline V gene data show CDR1 as SEHNR and CDR2 as FQNEAQ (reference sequence). The CDR3 has 14 residues. V lost 3 bases and J 0 bases, leaving 8 bases between the germline ends. The CDR3 nucleotides are TGTGCCAGCAGCTTCTCAGTTATGAACACTGAAGCTTTCTTT. Its protein is CASSFSVMNTEAFF. Together with reference TRBV7-9 and TRBJ1-1, the CDR3 gives the full variable domain: DTGVSQNPRHKITKRGQNVTFRCDPISEHNRLYWYRQTLGQGPEFLTYFQNEAQLEKSRLLSDRFSAERPKGSFSTLEIQRTEQGDSAMYLCASSFSVMNTEAFFGQGTRLTVV.

This clonotype was picked up many times. This chain connects TRBV12-3 or TRBV12-4 to TRBJ1-5, with 8 bases lining up with TRBD1. V gave up 7 bases and J gave up 7 bases; unmatched junction bases: 15. The CDR3 contains 16 residues. The chain's CDR3 is CASTKDPGGRGQPQHF. CDR3 bases: TGTGCCAGCACTAAAGACCCAGGGGGCCGCGGACAGCCCCAGCATTTT.

This clonotype occurred many times. The chain recombines TRBV20-1 with TRBJ1-1, with 8 bases fitting TRBD1. Trimming removed 6 bases from V and 8 bases from J; junction bases left unmatched: 14. CDR1 is DFQATT and CDR2 is SNEGSKA in the germline V gene (reference sequence). This CDR3 contains 14 residues. The DNA for the CDR3 is TGCAGTGCCCCTCGAGGCGACAGGGGAAGAGAAGCTTTCTTT. Translated, it gives CSAPRGDRGREAFF.

This clonotype was seen many times. The chain couples TRBV27 to TRBJ2-7; 11 bases are shared with TRBD1. CDR1 and CDR2 (germline): MNHEY, SMNVEV (reference sequence). The trim removed 8 bases at V and 5 bases at J, leaving 5 bases unmatched. The CDR3 consists of 13 residues. Here the CDR3 DNA reads TGTGCCAGCCGCGGGACAGGGGGTCACGAGCAGTACTTC. Translated: CASRGTGGHEQYF.

This clonotype has at least ten counts. This chain joins TRBV5-6 and TRBJ2-4; 8 nucleotides line up with TRBD1. V gave up 2 bases and J gave up 9 bases; unmatched junction bases: 7. CDR1 SGHDT and CDR2 YYEEEE come from the germline V gene. This CDR3 region has 14 residues. The CDR3 DNA follows: TGTGCCAGCAGCTTTTACCAGGGGGCGGTCATTCAGTACTTC. It translates to CASSFYQGAVIQYF.

This clonotype came up many times. This chain uses TRBV6-2 or TRBV6-3 with TRBJ1-5, with TRBD1 as a possible D gene (5 bases). V was cut by 1 base and J by 1 base, with 14 bases left in between. Germline CDR1 reads MNHEY; CDR2 reads SVGEGT. The CDR3 has 17 amino acids. Here the CDR3 reads CASSYLSPGRSNQPQHF. The CDR3 nucleotides read TGTGCCAGCAGTTACTTGAGTCCGGGACGGAGCAATCAGCCCCAGCATTTT.

This clonotype occurred many times. The chain carries TRBV5-1 and TRBJ1-3; D gene unclear. This CDR3 contains 15 residues. Germline V gene lookup returns CDR1 SGHRS and CDR2 YFSETQ. The V end lost 4 bases, the J end lost 0 bases, and 11 bases lay between the germline ends. CDR3 DNA sequence: TGCGCCAGCAGCCAGACGGTCCTCTCTGGAAACACCATATATTTT. This encodes CASSQTVLSGNTIYF.

This clonotype was counted many times. The genes are TRBV29-1 and TRBJ2-2, with D perhaps TRBD2 (6 bases). V was shortened by 4 bases and J by 2 bases, with 11 bases between the two germline ends. The length of the CDR3 is 14 residues. The germline V gene encodes CDR1 SQVTM and CDR2 ANQGSEA. The CDR3: CSVAGVTNTGELFF. The DNA for the CDR3 is TGCAGCGTTGCGGGAGTAACCAACACCGGGGAGCTGTTTTTT.

This clonotype was counted many times. The V gene is TRBV12-3 or TRBV12-4, the J gene TRBJ1-2, with 7 bases that match TRBD1. Trimming took 1 base from V and 2 from J; bases not matched to a gene: 10. The CDR3 spans 17 residues. The CDR3 protein is CASSLVWDRKMNYGYTF. The CDR3 DNA follows: TGTGCCAGCAGTTTAGTGTGGGACAGAAAAATGAACTATGGCTACACCTTC.

This clonotype was counted ten times or more. The chain links TRBV7-9 to TRBJ1-5, with D maybe TRBD1 (5 bases). V lost 4 bases to trimming and J lost 2 bases, with 12 bases between them. Germline V gene lookup returns CDR1 SEHNR and CDR2 FQNEAQ (reference sequence). This CDR3 region has 15 residues. The CDR3 spells CASSWGSGGNQPQHF. In nucleotides, the CDR3 is TGTGCCAGCAGCTGGGGGTCGGGGGGCAATCAGCCCCAGCATTTT.

Many counts were recorded for this clonotype. The V call is TRBV7-2, the J call TRBJ1-5; D ambiguous. Germline values: CDR1 SGHTA, CDR2 FQGNSA. The CDR3 consists of 13 residues. V dropped 0 bases and J dropped 5 bases, with 5 bases sitting between them. CDR3 sequence: CASSLAHYQPQHF. CDR3 DNA: TGTGCCAGCAGCTTAGCCCACTATCAGCCCCAGCATTTT. Full variable domain (remainder filled in from reference TRBV7-2 and TRBJ1-5): GAGVSQSPSNKVTEKGKDVELRCDPISGHTALYWYRQSLGQGLEFLIYFQGNSAPDKSGLPSDRFSAERTGGSVSTLTIQRTQQEDSAVYLCASSLAHYQPQHFGDGTRLSIL.

This clonotype has a count of ten or more. V usage is TRBV5-6 and J usage is TRBJ2-5; tentative D call: TRBD1 (6 bases). From germline, CDR1 is SGHDT and CDR2 YYEEEE. The CDR3 covers 14 residues. Trimming took 3 bases from V and 9 from J, leaving 18 bases between them. The CDR3 loop is CASSSVTRGRSQYF. The CDR3 nucleotides read TGTGCCAGCAGCTCAGTTACCAGGGGCCGGTCCCAGTACTTC.

This clonotype has at least ten counts. The chain joins TRBV6-2 or TRBV6-3 to TRBJ2-5; D unresolved. The CDR3 extends over 13 amino acids. V was trimmed by 7 bases and J by 0 bases, leaving 9 bases between them. The germline CDR1 and CDR2 sequences are MNHEY and SVGEGT. The CDR3 DNA sequence: TGTGCCAGCACCCACCGCAACCAAGAGACCCAGTACTTC. Amino acids: CASTHRNQETQYF.